The next 20 T cell receptor beta chains were all read from a single sample in a study of blood T cell repertoires in COVID-19. Some clones are missing from TCRdb's copy, which holds only in-frame ones; the method was immunoSEQ multiplex PCR. Among about 180,000 clones listed, 87% were seen once. The sequenced material came from peripheral blood. The source is a woman in her 70s with COVID-19, enrolled during active disease.

This chain links TRBV11-3 with TRBJ2-1, with D possibly being TRBD1 (6 bases). Germline lookup yields CDR1 SGHNT and CDR2 YENEEA. V lost 1 base and J lost 2, with 18 bases in between. The CDR3 is 18 residues long. The CDR3 reads CASSLVEQGRRAYNEQFF. The CDR3 nucleotides are TGTGCCAGCAGCTTAGTTGAACAGGGACGGCGGGCCTACAATGAGCAGTTCTTC.

The V gene is TRBV30, the J gene TRBJ2-7, with 9 nucleotides matching TRBD2. The trim removed 0 bases at V and 1 base at J, leaving 7 bases unmatched. The CDR3 runs 16 residues. Looked up from germline, CDR1 is GTSNPN and CDR2 is SVGIG (reference sequence). CDR3 nucleotide sequence: TGTGCCTGGAGTGTGCCGACTAGCGGCTATTCCTACGAGCAGTACTTC. It yields the protein CAWSVPTSGYSYEQYF.

This clone was counted once. The chain employs TRBV10-3 and TRBJ2-1, with D tentatively TRBD2 (5 bases). The CDR3 runs to 15 residues. The V and J ends lost 3 bases and 5 bases respectively, with 14 bases between them. In germline, CDR1 is ENHRY, CDR2 SYGVKD. The CDR3 spells CAISEVVTKDNEQFF. CDR3 coding DNA: TGTGCCATCAGTGAAGTAGTGACTAAGGACAATGAGCAGTTCTTC.

The chain carries TRBV3-1 (or the pseudogene TRBV3-2) and TRBJ2-7; D gene unclear. The CDR3 contains 14 residues. V was pared by 1 base and J by 3 bases, with 10 bases between. Germline lookup yields CDR1 LGHDT and CDR2 YNNKEL (reference sequence). The DNA for the CDR3 is TGTGCCAGCAGCCAAGGACTTCCTGGCTACGAGCAGTACTTC. Translation: CASSQGLPGYEQYF.

In its sample, this clone is medium-sized (0.01 to 0.1%). The CDR3 is CASSQDMGRWAEAFF. CDR3 bases: TGTGCCAGCAGCCAAGATATGGGGAGATGGGCTGAAGCTTTCTTT. This chain links TRBV3-1 (or the pseudogene TRBV3-2) with TRBJ1-1; D is undetermined. The V end lost 0 bases, the J end lost 6 bases, and 14 bases lay between the germline ends. The length of the CDR3 is 15 residues. CDR1 and CDR2 (germline): LGHDT, YNNKEL (reference sequence).

V is TRBV19 and J is TRBJ1-5; 10 bases fit TRBD1. This CDR3 spans 13 amino acids. The ends lost 11 bases at V and 4 bases at J; junction bases unmatched: 5. Germline CDR1 reads LNHDA; CDR2 reads SQIVND (reference sequence). CDR3 region: CAGGQGGNQPQHF. The DNA for the CDR3 is TGTGCCGGCGGACAGGGGGGAAATCAGCCCCAGCATTTT.

The chain has TRBV10-2 and TRBJ1-5; tentatively, D is TRBD1 (5 bases). V was clipped by 3 bases and J by 6 bases, with 9 bases between them. Germline CDR1 and CDR2: WSHSY and SAAADI. The CDR3 covers 13 residues. The CDR3 reads CASSDRVFQPQHF. The CDR3 region has the DNA TGCGCCAGCAGTGACAGGGTGTTTCAGCCCCAGCATTTT.

The V and J genes are TRBV19 and TRBJ2-1, with 8 bases aligning to TRBD2. Germline values: CDR1 LNHDA, CDR2 SQIVND (reference sequence). CDR3 length: 14 amino acids. V shed 6 bases, J shed 7 bases, and the junction held 8 bases outside the gene matches. The CDR3 DNA is TGTGCCAGTAGGAGGAGCGGGAGCGGTAATGAGCAGTTCTTC. This translates into CASRRSGSGNEQFF.

V and J are TRBV5-1 and TRBJ1-6; D not resolved. Germline values: CDR1 SGHRS, CDR2 YFSETQ. V lost 4 bases and J 6 bases, leaving 11 bases between the germline ends. This CDR3 is 14 amino acids long. Here the CDR3 DNA reads TGCGCCAGCAGCCCTAGTGGACTTAATTCACCCCTCCACTTT. It yields the protein CASSPSGLNSPLHF. The whole variable domain, filled in from reference TRBV5-1 and TRBJ1-6, reads KAGVTQTPRYLIKTRGQQVTLSCSPISGHRSVSWYQQTPGQGLQFLFEYFSETQRNKGNFPGRFSGRQFSNSRSEMNVSTLELGDSALYLCASSPSGLNSPLHFGNGTRLTVT.

The V call is TRBV24-1, the J call TRBJ1-2; 8 bases align to TRBD1. V was pared by 7 bases and J by 3 bases, with 9 bases of the junction left unmatched. The CDR3 covers 15 residues. Germline values: CDR1 KGHDR, CDR2 SFDVKD. CDR3 in DNA: TGTGCCACCAGAGGTATAGGGACAGGCGACTATGGCTACACCTTC. This codes for CATRGIGTGDYGYTF.

The DNA for the CDR3 is TGTGCCAGCAGTGAAGGGGGAGCCTCTGGAAACACCATATATTTT. Its translation: CASSEGGASGNTIYF. The chain recombines TRBV6-1 with TRBJ1-3, with no clear D. Trimming took 1 base from V and 0 from J, leaving 7 bases between them. Looked up from germline, CDR1 is MNHNS and CDR2 is SASEGT. The CDR3 is made up of 15 amino acids.

The chain employs TRBV27 and TRBJ2-7; a possible D gene is TRBD1 (6 bases). The germline V gene encodes CDR1 MNHEY and CDR2 SMNVEV (reference sequence). The CDR3 consists of 14 residues. Trimming pared 8 bases from V and 2 bases from J, leaving 16 bases between. The CDR3 DNA is TGTGCCAGCTGGGGGCAGGGTGGTGCCTACGAGCAGTACTTC. Protein sequence: CASWGQGGAYEQYF.

V and J are TRBV5-1 and TRBJ2-3; 7 nucleotides agree with TRBD1. The CDR3 is made up of 18 amino acids. The J segment lost 4 bases and the V segment lost 4 bases, leaving 18 bases of the junction unmatched. Germline V CDR1 and CDR2: SGHRS, YFSETQ. The CDR3 here is CASSLQAQGDRVPDTQYF. In nucleotides, the CDR3 is TGCGCCAGCAGCCTTCAAGCTCAGGGGGACAGAGTCCCAGATACGCAGTATTTT.

This CDR3 is CASSQGPSNTEAFF. CDR3 in DNA: TGTGCCAGCAGCCAAGGTCCCTCGAACACTGAAGCTTTCTTT. The V call is TRBV3-1 (or the pseudogene TRBV3-2), the J call TRBJ1-1; D uncertain. CDR3 length equals 14 residues. The ends were cut back, 1 base at V and 1 base at J, with 7 bases in the middle. Looked up from germline, CDR1 is LGHDT and CDR2 is YNNKEL (reference sequence).

The chain has TRBV30 and TRBJ1-3; D is possibly TRBD1 (6 bases). Germline V lookup: CDR1 GTSNPN, CDR2 SVGIG (reference sequence). The CDR3 has 12 amino acids. With 7 bases removed from V and 4 bases from J, the gap between germline ends came to 11 bases. The CDR3 spells CASQGGGNTIYF. CDR3 nucleotides: TGTGCCTCCCAAGGGGGAGGAAACACCATATATTTT.

The chain has TRBV27 and TRBJ2-7, with TRBD1 as a possible D gene (6 bases). Trimming took off 5 bases at V and 0 bases at J, with 11 bases between the two ends. CDR1 is MNHEY and CDR2 is SMNVEV in the germline V gene (reference sequence). The CDR3 runs to 14 residues. CDR3 DNA: TGTGCCAGCAGTCCGTGGACAGCCTCCTACGAGCAGTACTTC. It codes for CASSPWTASYEQYF.

The chain employs TRBV6-5 and TRBJ1-4, with 8 bases fitting TRBD1. Losses at the gene ends were 5 bases for V and 8 bases for J; bases not matched to a gene: 7. Germline V gene lookup returns CDR1 MNHEY and CDR2 SVGAGI. CDR3 length equals 14 residues. In DNA, the CDR3 is TGTGCCAGCAGTCTCAGGGGGCTGGGCGAAAAACTGTTTTTT. This gives the protein CASSLRGLGEKLFF.

The chain combines TRBV30 with TRBJ2-3; 11 bases are a match to TRBD2. The CDR3 extends over 14 amino acids. V shed 8 bases, J shed 3 bases, and the junction held 7 bases outside the gene matches. Germline lookup yields CDR1 GTSNPN and CDR2 SVGIG (reference sequence). CDR3 loop: CAHTSGSRTDTQYF. The DNA of the CDR3 is TGTGCCCACACTAGCGGGAGTCGTACAGATACGCAGTATTTT.

J is TRBJ1-2 and V is TRBV10-3, with 8 bases fitting TRBD1. The CDR3 has 12 amino acids. The germline V gene encodes CDR1 ENHRY and CDR2 SYGVKD. Unmatched junction bases numbered 6, after V lost 10 bases and J lost 5 bases. The CDR3 DNA follows: TGTGCCAGCAACACAGGGGGATATGGCTACACCTTC. It yields the protein CASNTGGYGYTF.

The CDR3 coding sequence is TGTGCCAGCAGTCGCGATTGGACAGGGAATGGCTACACCTTC. It codes for CASSRDWTGNGYTF. V and J are TRBV6-5 and TRBJ1-2, with 8 nucleotides matching TRBD1. V lost 5 bases and J lost 6; bases outside the gene matches: 8. From germline, CDR1 is MNHEY and CDR2 SVGAGI. The CDR3 has 14 amino acids.